Listed below are T cell receptor beta chains from one sample, sequenced in a study of blood T cells in healthy people across ages. TCRdb re-called the 5' RACE reads with MiXCR, one entry per CDR3 protein. The profile covers some 1.5 million distinct CDR3 sequences, with around 40% appearing a single time and less than 5% taken by the ten largest. Source material: blood. These TCRs come from a woman aged 18-35 years in good health. The CDR3 runs from the conserved cysteine through the conserved F or W. The D gene is left open where the match is weak. Only some rows state a clone size, as once, few, many or a class for expanded clones.

cdr3_nt: TGCGCCAGCAGCCAAGGGTCGGGGAAGACCCAGTTCTTC; cdr3_aa: CASSQGSGKTQFF; d_call: NA; j_call: TRBJ2-1; v_call: TRBV4-3; clone_size: NA
cdr3_nt: TGTGCCAGCAGAGCCGGGATAAAAGAGACCCAGTTCTTC; cdr3_aa: CASRAGIKETQFF; d_call: NA; j_call: TRBJ2-1; v_call: TRBV28; clone_size: NA
cdr3_nt: TGTGCCAGCAGTCCCTGGGAGGGGCGCAGGGAGACCCAGTACTTC; cdr3_aa: CASSPWEGRRETQYF; d_call: TRBD2; j_call: TRBJ2-5; v_call: TRBV27; clone_size: NA
cdr3_nt: TGCGCCAGCAGCTTTGGCCTAGATCAGCCCCAGCATTTT; cdr3_aa: CASSFGLDQPQHF; d_call: NA; j_call: TRBJ1-5; v_call: TRBV5-1; clone_size: few
cdr3_nt: TGTGCCAGCAGTTTGGGAGCCGCGGGCGGACTCGGGGAGCTGTTTTTT; cdr3_aa: CASSLGAAGGLGELFF; d_call: NA; j_call: TRBJ2-2; v_call: TRBV28; clone_size: NA
cdr3_nt: TGTGCCAGCAGCACTGGACAGGGCCACTATGGCTACACCTTC; cdr3_aa: CASSTGQGHYGYTF; d_call: TRBD1; j_call: TRBJ1-2; v_call: TRBV12-3/TRBV12-4; clone_size: few
cdr3_nt: TGTGCCACCAGTAGGACAGGCACTGAAGCTTTCTTT; cdr3_aa: CATSRTGTEAFF; d_call: TRBD1; j_call: TRBJ1-1; v_call: TRBV15; clone_size: NA
cdr3_nt: TGCGCCAGCAGCTTAAATTACAGGGGTTCTGAAGCTTTCTTT; cdr3_aa: CASSLNYRGSEAFF; d_call: TRBD1; j_call: TRBJ1-1; v_call: TRBV5-1; clone_size: NA
cdr3_nt: TGCAGCGTTGCCCCCGGGCCCGCCTATGGCTACACCTTC; cdr3_aa: CSVAPGPAYGYTF; d_call: NA; j_call: TRBJ1-2; v_call: TRBV29-1; clone_size: few
cdr3_nt: TGTGCCAGCAGCCCCGCGGGGGGAGCGGCGGATACGCAGTATTTT; cdr3_aa: CASSPAGGAADTQYF; d_call: TRBD2; j_call: TRBJ2-3; v_call: TRBV7-9; clone_size: NA
cdr3_nt: TGTGCCAGCAGTCGACTGGCCTACGAGCAGTACTTC; cdr3_aa: CASSRLAYEQYF; d_call: NA; j_call: TRBJ2-7; v_call: TRBV2; clone_size: few
cdr3_nt: TGCGCCAGCAGCTTGGAGGCCAGAGTCACAGATACGCAGTATTTT; cdr3_aa: CASSLEARVTDTQYF; d_call: NA; j_call: TRBJ2-3; v_call: TRBV5-1; clone_size: NA
cdr3_nt: TGCGCCAGCAGAGGGATGAGCTCCTACAATGAGCAGTTCTTC; cdr3_aa: CASRGMSSYNEQFF; d_call: NA; j_call: TRBJ2-1; v_call: TRBV5-1; clone_size: few
cdr3_nt: TGTGCCAGCAGAAAAGGACTGCAAGAGACCCAGTACTTC; cdr3_aa: CASRKGLQETQYF; d_call: NA; j_call: TRBJ2-5; v_call: TRBV12-3/TRBV12-4; clone_size: NA
cdr3_nt: TGCGCCAGCAGCCAAGATTGGCGACTTGAAAAACTGTTTTTT; cdr3_aa: CASSQDWRLEKLFF; d_call: NA; j_call: TRBJ1-4; v_call: TRBV4-3; clone_size: NA
cdr3_nt: TGCGCCAGCAGCCAAGATCGTATCCCAGTCTACGAGCAGTACTTC; cdr3_aa: CASSQDRIPVYEQYF; d_call: NA; j_call: TRBJ2-7; v_call: TRBV4-3; clone_size: few
cdr3_nt: TGTGCCAGCAGCTTAGTGGGTCTACTCTCTATGAACACTGAAGCTTTCTTT; cdr3_aa: CASSLVGLLSMNTEAFF; d_call: NA; j_call: TRBJ1-1; v_call: TRBV13; clone_size: NA
cdr3_nt: TGTGCCACCAGTGATCCGGGTGATGCAACGCAGTATTTT; cdr3_aa: CATSDPGDATQYF; d_call: NA; j_call: TRBJ2-3; v_call: TRBV24-1; clone_size: few
cdr3_nt: TGCAGTGCTAGAGAACCCGGAGGGGTAGCTGGGACAGATACGCAGTATTTT; cdr3_aa: CSAREPGGVAGTDTQYF; d_call: NA; j_call: TRBJ2-3; v_call: TRBV20-1; clone_size: NA
cdr3_nt: TGTGCCAGCACCCCATTGGACAGGGCAAACCAGCCCCAGCATTTT; cdr3_aa: CASTPLDRANQPQHF; d_call: TRBD1; j_call: TRBJ1-5; v_call: TRBV28; clone_size: NA
cdr3_nt: TGCGCCAGCAGCCAAGGACACTATAATTCACCCCTCCACTTT; cdr3_aa: CASSQGHYNSPLHF; d_call: NA; j_call: TRBJ1-6; v_call: TRBV4-1; clone_size: NA
cdr3_nt: TGCGCCAGCAGCCAAGATTGGGGACGGTTCACTGAAGCTTTCTTT; cdr3_aa: CASSQDWGRFTEAFF; d_call: NA; j_call: TRBJ1-1; v_call: TRBV4-3; clone_size: NA
cdr3_nt: TGTGCCAGCACCCCTCGGGTCCAGCCCCAGCATTTT; cdr3_aa: CASTPRVQPQHF; d_call: NA; j_call: TRBJ1-5; v_call: TRBV28; clone_size: NA
cdr3_nt: TGTGCCAGCAGTTACCCCAACAGGGAGAAGGAGACCCAGTACTTC; cdr3_aa: CASSYPNREKETQYF; d_call: NA; j_call: TRBJ2-5; v_call: TRBV6-6; clone_size: NA
cdr3_nt: TGCAGTGCTAGAGTGGGACCACCCTCCAACACAGATACGCAGTATTTT; cdr3_aa: CSARVGPPSNTDTQYF; d_call: NA; j_call: TRBJ2-3; v_call: TRBV20-1; clone_size: once
cdr3_nt: TGTGCCAGCAGTTTAGGGGGGAGTTCCTGGTTTTTT; cdr3_aa: CASSLGGSSWFF; d_call: NA; j_call: TRBJ1-4; v_call: TRBV28; clone_size: few
cdr3_nt: TGTGCCAGCAGAGGGGGGTGGTATGGCTACACCTTC; cdr3_aa: CASRGGWYGYTF; d_call: NA; j_call: TRBJ1-2; v_call: TRBV6-6; clone_size: NA
cdr3_nt: TGCAGCGTTCCTAAGATTACCCCGACAGGGAACTATGGCTACACCTTC; cdr3_aa: CSVPKITPTGNYGYTF; d_call: TRBD1; j_call: TRBJ1-2; v_call: TRBV29-1; clone_size: few
cdr3_nt: TGCGCCAGCAGCCTACGCCGGGGTGGAAACTATGGCTACACCTTC; cdr3_aa: CASSLRRGGNYGYTF; d_call: NA; j_call: TRBJ1-2; v_call: TRBV4-3; clone_size: few
cdr3_nt: TGTGCCAGCTCACCACCTTACTGGACGAGCGGGGACGACAATGAGCAGTTCTTC; cdr3_aa: CASSPPYWTSGDDNEQFF; d_call: TRBD2; j_call: TRBJ2-1; v_call: TRBV18; clone_size: few
cdr3_nt: TGTGCCAGCAGCCGAATATCAGGGGTCGCGAACACTGAAGCTTTCTTT; cdr3_aa: CASSRISGVANTEAFF; d_call: NA; j_call: TRBJ1-1; v_call: TRBV7-2; clone_size: once
cdr3_nt: TGCAGTGCTCCTTGGAGGGGCGGTCCGAGCTCCTACGAGCAGTACTTC; cdr3_aa: CSAPWRGGPSSYEQYF; d_call: NA; j_call: TRBJ2-7; v_call: TRBV20-1; clone_size: NA
cdr3_nt: TGCAGTGCTAGTAGGCAAAATGAGCAGTACTTC; cdr3_aa: CSASRQNEQYF; d_call: NA; j_call: TRBJ2-7; v_call: TRBV20-1; clone_size: NA
cdr3_nt: TGTGCCTGGAGTAGAGGGGGGAAAACTGAAGCTTTCTTT; cdr3_aa: CAWSRGGKTEAFF; d_call: NA; j_call: TRBJ1-1; v_call: TRBV30; clone_size: NA
cdr3_nt: TGTGCCAGCAGCTCACCGGGACCCCGCAATCAGCCCCAGCATTTT; cdr3_aa: CASSSPGPRNQPQHF; d_call: NA; j_call: TRBJ1-5; v_call: TRBV7-2; clone_size: few